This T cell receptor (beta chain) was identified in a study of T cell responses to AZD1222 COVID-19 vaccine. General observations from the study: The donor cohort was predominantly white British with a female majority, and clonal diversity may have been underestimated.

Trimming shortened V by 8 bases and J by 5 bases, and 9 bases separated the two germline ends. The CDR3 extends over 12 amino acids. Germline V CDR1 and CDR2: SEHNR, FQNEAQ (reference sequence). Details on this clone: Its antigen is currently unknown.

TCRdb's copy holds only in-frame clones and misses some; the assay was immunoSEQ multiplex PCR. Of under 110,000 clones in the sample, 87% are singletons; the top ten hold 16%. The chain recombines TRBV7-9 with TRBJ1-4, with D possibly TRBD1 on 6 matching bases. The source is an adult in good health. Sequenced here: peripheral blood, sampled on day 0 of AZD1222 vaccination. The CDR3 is CASLQGNEKLFF. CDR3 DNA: TGTGCCAGCCTACAGGGAAATGAAAAACTGTTTTTT.